The 20 T cell receptor beta chains below were found in one sample sequenced in a study of neurological immune-mediated disorders (dated by TCRdb to 2018 to 2020). Receptors were amplified or captured by 5' RACE. Instrument used: Illumina HiSeq 2500. TCRdb cleaned the public reads at Q25 with fastp, built clones with MiXCR and kept in-frame beta chains. Entries are consolidated by CDR3 protein sequence, retaining the most common genes and DNA. The sample table records roughly 100,000 distinct CDR3 sequences; 3.5% of these occur just once. About 6% of the sample belongs to the ten largest clones. Sequenced material: PBMCs. The receptors shown here come from a woman younger than 30 with multiple sclerosis.

This clonotype appeared many times. V is TRBV12-3 or TRBV12-4 and J is TRBJ1-1; 9 bases map to TRBD1. The CDR3 is made up of 16 amino acids. J was trimmed by 1 base and V by 5 bases; bases with no gene match: 8. In DNA, the CDR3 is TGTGCCAGCAGTCCCGGGACAGGGAGAGGGAACACTGAAGCTTTCTTT. Protein sequence: CASSPGTGRGNTEAFF.

This clonotype has ten or more counts. This chain connects TRBV15 to TRBJ2-1; D is unclear. Germline V gives CDR1 LNHNV, CDR2 YYDKDF (reference sequence). The CDR3 length is 13 residues. V shed 4 bases and J shed 9 bases, with 13 bases lying between them. The CDR3 protein is CATSTRFVGEQFF. The DNA for the CDR3 is TGTGCCACCAGCACCCGTTTCGTCGGTGAGCAGTTCTTC.

This clonotype was detected ten times or more. This sequence joins TRBV7-9 and TRBJ1-5; D uncertain. The CDR3 extends over 12 amino acids. Germline CDR1 SEHNR, CDR2 FQNEAQ (reference sequence). V shed 1 base and J shed 5 bases, with 3 bases lying between them. CDR3 nucleotide sequence: TGTGCCAGCAGCTTAGACGATCAGCCCCAGCATTTT. Translated, it gives CASSLDDQPQHF. Using reference TRBV7-9 and TRBJ1-5 for the parts outside the CDR3, the full variable domain is DTGVSQNPRHKITKRGQNVTFRCDPISEHNRLYWYRQTLGQGPEFLTYFQNEAQLEKSRLLSDRFSAERPKGSFSTLEIQRTEQGDSAMYLCASSLDDQPQHFGDGTRLSIL.

This clonotype was seen at least ten times. The V call is TRBV11-2, the J call TRBJ1-3; 9 bases line up with TRBD1. V gave up 5 bases and J gave up 0 bases; unmatched junction bases: 8. Germline assignment: CDR1 SGHAT and CDR2 FQNNGV. This CDR3 region has 17 residues. The CDR3 DNA reads TGTGCCAGCAGCCTTCGACAGGGGGTTCTCTCTGGAAACACCATATATTTT. This sequence encodes CASSLRQGVLSGNTIYF.

This clonotype was counted at least ten times. The chain uses TRBV28 and TRBJ1-4, with 9 bases aligning to TRBD1. The CDR3 runs to 14 residues. V gave up 6 bases and J gave up 5 bases; unmatched junction bases: 4. Germline V gene sequence: CDR1 MDHEN, CDR2 SYDVKM. As DNA, the CDR3 is TGTGCCAGCAGAGACGGGACAGGGAATGAAAAACTGTTTTTT. This sequence encodes CASRDGTGNEKLFF.

This clonotype was seen many times. The genes are TRBV15 and TRBJ2-1; D is unresolved. Germline CDR1 reads LNHNV; CDR2 reads YYDKDF (reference sequence). V was trimmed by 0 bases and J by 5 bases, leaving 14 bases between them. The CDR3 contains 16 residues. The CDR3 region is CATSRDLGVENNEQFF. In DNA, the CDR3 is TGTGCCACCAGCAGAGATCTAGGAGTAGAAAACAATGAGCAGTTCTTC.

This clonotype was seen more than once but under ten times. The rearrangement joins TRBV7-8 to TRBJ2-1; no definite D call. The CDR3 sequence is 12 residues long. Per germline, CDR1 SGHVS and CDR2 FQNEAQ. V shed 2 bases and J shed 8 bases, with 7 bases lying between them. The DNA for the CDR3 is TGTGCCAGCAGCTTAAGCCGGGATGAGCAGTTCTTC. Translated, it gives CASSLSRDEQFF. Filled out from reference TRBV7-8 and TRBJ2-1, the complete variable domain reads GAGVSQSPRYKVAKRGQDVALRCDPISGHVSLFWYQQALGQGPEFLTYFQNEAQLDKSGLPSDRFFAERPEGSVSTLKIQRTQQEDSAVYLCASSLSRDEQFFGPGTRLTVL.

This clonotype was seen many times. The chain couples TRBV5-5 to TRBJ1-4, with unresolved D. With 0 bases removed from V and 2 bases from J, the gap between germline ends came to 8 bases. CDR1 and CDR2 (germline): SGHKS, YYEKEE (reference sequence). The CDR3 loop spans 15 amino acids. The CDR3 sequence is CASSLAGVTNEKLFF. The DNA for the CDR3 is TGTGCCAGCAGCTTGGCCGGGGTGACTAATGAAAAACTGTTTTTT.

The sample holds many counts of this clonotype. The J gene is TRBJ1-1, the V gene TRBV12-3 or TRBV12-4; D ambiguous. The CDR3 has 15 residues. With 3 bases removed from V and 0 bases from J, the gap between germline ends came to 11 bases. The CDR3 protein is CASSLVPTLNTEAFF. CDR3 bases: TGTGCCAGCAGTTTGGTCCCAACCTTGAACACTGAAGCTTTCTTT.

This clonotype was counted many times. The chain recombines TRBV20-1 with TRBJ2-1, with D possibly being TRBD2 (6 bases). This CDR3 is built from 12 residues. Germline V gives CDR1 DFQATT, CDR2 SNEGSKA (reference sequence). The CDR3 loop is CTSPYGSHEQFF. The CDR3 bases are TGCACCTCCCCTTACGGGAGTCATGAGCAGTTCTTC.

This clonotype was seen many times. The chain uses TRBV6-2 or TRBV6-3 and TRBJ1-1, with a weak D call TRBD1 (5 bases). CDR1 MNHEY and CDR2 SVGEGT come from the germline V gene. With 6 bases removed from V and 0 bases from J, the gap between germline ends came to 14 bases. This CDR3 region has 15 residues. The DNA of the CDR3 is TGTGCCAGCAGGTCCAACCCGACAGTGAACACTGAAGCTTTCTTT. Translating it yields CASRSNPTVNTEAFF.

This clonotype was observed at least ten times. This chain joins TRBV7-8 and TRBJ1-1; D gene unclear. There are 13 residues in the CDR3. From germline, CDR1 is SGHVS and CDR2 FQNEAQ. Trimming stripped 4 bases from V and 7 bases from J, with 13 bases between. CDR3 coding DNA: TGTGCCAGCAGCTATATGTCCGGGGATGAAGCTTTCTTT. Translated, it gives CASSYMSGDEAFF.

Remarks on this clonotype: A single base separates this from a much larger clone, so it may be a read error. The genes are TRBV6-1 and TRBJ2-1, with TRBD1 matching over 8 bases. CDR1 and CDR2 (germline): MNHNS, SASEGT. CDR3 length equals 15 residues. CDR3 amino acids: CASCEVETGVNEQFF. The CDR3 DNA reads as TGTGCCAGCTGTGAAGTCGAGACAGGGGTCAATGAGCAGTTCTTC.

This clonotype appeared many times. The chain carries TRBV10-3 and TRBJ2-1; D gene unclear. The V end was cut by 6 bases, the J end by 1 base, with 7 bases between. CDR3 length: 13 amino acids. Germline CDR1 ENHRY, CDR2 SYGVKD. The CDR3 spells CAIRAVSYNEQFF. The CDR3 DNA follows: TGTGCCATCAGAGCCGTTTCCTACAATGAGCAGTTCTTC.

This clonotype was observed at least ten times. The V gene is TRBV20-1, the J gene TRBJ1-5; possibly TRBD1 for D (5 bases). The CDR3 covers 12 residues. Trimming stripped 5 bases from V and 7 bases from J, with 12 bases between. Germline lookup yields CDR1 DFQATT and CDR2 SNEGSKA (reference sequence). CDR3 nucleotide sequence: TGCAGTGCTGCAGGGTCGGGGCAGCCCCAGCATTTT. Protein sequence: CSAAGSGQPQHF.

This clonotype came up many times. The chain combines TRBV6-5 with TRBJ2-7; TRBD1 matches at 9 bases. Germline CDR1 reads MNHEY; CDR2 reads SVGAGI. After removal of 2 bases from V and 7 bases from J, the junction contained 3 bases not matched to a gene. The CDR3 length is 13 residues. CDR3 sequence: CASSYVTGGEQYF. Here the CDR3 DNA reads TGTGCCAGCAGTTACGTGACAGGGGGTGAGCAGTACTTC.

This clonotype has a count of ten or more. The rearrangement links TRBV7-2 to TRBJ2-5; tentative D call: TRBD1 (6 bases). Germline loops: CDR1 SGHTA, CDR2 FQGNSA. Trimming pared 4 bases from V and 9 bases from J, leaving 18 bases between. The CDR3 is 14 amino acids. The CDR3 spells CASSSSQDSPSQYF. DNA of the CDR3: TGTGCCAGCAGCTCCAGCCAGGACAGCCCATCCCAGTACTTC. Full variable domain (missing parts from reference TRBV7-2 and TRBJ2-5): GAGVSQSPSNKVTEKGKDVELRCDPISGHTALYWYRQSLGQGLEFLIYFQGNSAPDKSGLPSDRFSAERTGGSVSTLTIQRTQQEDSAVYLCASSSSQDSPSQYFGPGTRLLVL.

This clonotype was seen many times. J is TRBJ2-1 and V is TRBV5-1, with D possibly TRBD2 on 5 matching bases. This CDR3 region has 15 residues. V was pared by 5 bases and J by 1 base, with 13 bases between. Looked up from germline, CDR1 is SGHRS and CDR2 is YFSETQ. This CDR3 reads CASRVDGLSYNEQFF. The CDR3 DNA reads TGCGCCAGCAGGGTAGATGGACTTTCCTACAATGAGCAGTTCTTC.

This clonotype was recorded many times. This rearrangement joins TRBV10-3 to TRBJ2-7; D unresolved. V lost 0 bases to trimming and J lost 2 bases, with 11 bases between them. The germline V gene encodes CDR1 ENHRY and CDR2 SYGVKD. This CDR3 is built from 15 residues. The CDR3 loop reads CAISESPESTYEQYF. The CDR3 DNA is TGTGCCATCAGTGAGTCTCCCGAAAGTACCTACGAGCAGTACTTC.

The chain recombines TRBV11-2 with TRBJ2-2, with D unclear. The germline CDR1 and CDR2 sequences are SGHAT and FQNNGV. This CDR3 has 15 residues. V lost 5 bases and J 5 bases, leaving 15 bases between the germline ends. The CDR3 sequence: CASSLPDRRTGELFF. The CDR3 DNA reads as TGTGCCAGCAGCCTCCCGGATAGGCGGACCGGGGAGCTGTTTTTT.